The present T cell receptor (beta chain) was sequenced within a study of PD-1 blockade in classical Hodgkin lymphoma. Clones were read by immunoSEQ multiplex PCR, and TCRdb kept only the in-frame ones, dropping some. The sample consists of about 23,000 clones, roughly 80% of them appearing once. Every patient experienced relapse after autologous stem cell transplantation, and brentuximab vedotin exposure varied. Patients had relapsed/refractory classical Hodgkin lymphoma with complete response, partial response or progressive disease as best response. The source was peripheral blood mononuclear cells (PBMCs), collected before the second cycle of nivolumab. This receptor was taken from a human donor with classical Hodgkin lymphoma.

The CDR3 sequence: CAFRGPPGETQYF. The CDR3 coding sequence is TGTGCCTTCCGAGGGCCCCCCGGAGAGACCCAGTACTTC. The rearrangement links TRBV6-1 to TRBJ2-5, with D possibly being TRBD2 (5 bases). The germline V gene has CDR1 MNHNS and CDR2 SASEGT. The ends were cut back, 11 bases at V and 4 bases at J, with 17 bases in the middle. The CDR3 spans 13 residues.